Below, 21 T cell receptor beta chains from the same sample are listed, as sequenced in a study of shared T cell receptors in the human thymus (dated by TCRdb to the early 2020s). To prepare the library, the immunoSEQ multiplex PCR assay was applied. In TCRdb, the immuneACCESS table is reduced to in-frame sequences with V and J assigned. These tables do not hold every clone; where another copy was compared, an unresolved V gene accounts for under half, and the others remain unexplained. Here the sample has approximately 730,000 clones; approximately 83% occur a single time. The ten most abundant clones make up more than 0.008% of the sample. A further study also used this sample, focusing on human thymus T cells.

Sequences were obtained from thymocytes. The receptor source for this set is a girl under two years old with a congenital heart defect. Donor details come from another sample of the same person, matched by shared clones.

The rearrangement links TRBV11-2 to TRBJ2-6; the D gene is possibly TRBD2 (5 bases). This CDR3 contains 15 residues. The ends were cut back, 3 bases at V and 0 bases at J, with 6 bases in the middle. In germline, CDR1 is SGHAT, CDR2 FQNNGV. The CDR3 DNA sequence: TGTGCCAGCAGCTTCGGGATCTCTGGGGCCAACGTCCTGACTTTC. This sequence encodes CASSFGISGANVLTF.

The chain is built from TRBV6-5 and TRBJ1-2; TRBD1 is a possible D gene (6 bases). The CDR3 sequence is 15 residues long. V shed 2 bases and J shed 6 bases, with 16 bases lying between them. Germline CDR1 and CDR2: MNHEY and SVGAGI. DNA of the CDR3: TGTGCCAGCAGTTACATCTCTCGTTGGGGGCATGGCTACACCTTC. Its protein is CASSYISRWGHGYTF.

The J gene is TRBJ1-1, the V gene TRBV7-9; no firm D call. This CDR3 region has 13 residues. Trimming cost V 7 bases and J 3 bases, with 12 bases left between them. Germline assignment: CDR1 SEHNR and CDR2 FQNEAQ (reference sequence). The DNA of the CDR3 is TGTGCCAGCAACGGGATTCCTTACACTGAAGCTTTCTTT. Protein sequence: CASNGIPYTEAFF.

The V gene is TRBV6-5, the J gene TRBJ1-6; no firm D call. The CDR3 loop spans 16 amino acids. Germline V lookup: CDR1 MNHEY, CDR2 SVGAGI. The V end lost 2 bases, the J end lost 9 bases, and 17 bases lay between the germline ends. The CDR3 spells CASSYVTGWSSSPLHF. The CDR3 DNA reads as TGTGCCAGCAGTTACGTTACGGGGTGGTCCAGTTCACCCCTCCACTTT.

This clone was counted only a few times. The chain joins TRBV2 to TRBJ1-1, with D hard to call. Trimming left V 6 bases short and J 2 bases short, with 28 bases between. This CDR3 has 19 residues. Germline CDR1 SNHLY, CDR2 FYNNEI. The CDR3 DNA is TGTGCCAGCAGCGCAACGATGCGGACGGAGGAAAACCCCAACACTGAAGCTTTCTTT. It codes for CASSATMRTEENPNTEAFF.

V is TRBV25-1 and J is TRBJ1-2; no clear D gene. This CDR3 is 15 amino acids long. Germline-derived CDR1 and CDR2 are MGHDK and SYGVNS. V lost 5 bases and J lost 5, with 18 bases in between. The CDR3 loop reads CASSSSPGGRYGYTF. The DNA of the CDR3 is TGTGCCAGCAGTTCCTCCCCGGGAGGGCGGTATGGCTACACCTTC.

The V gene is TRBV11-2, the J gene TRBJ1-1; D is perhaps TRBD1 (6 bases). CDR3 length: 15 amino acids. Looked up from germline, CDR1 is SGHAT and CDR2 is FQNNGV. The V and J ends lost 1 base and 9 bases respectively, with 18 bases between them. The CDR3 sequence: CASSLGKQGRHKAFF. CDR3 nucleotides: TGTGCCAGCAGCTTAGGGAAACAGGGCCGGCATAAAGCTTTCTTT.

This chain uses TRBV30 with TRBJ1-1; D gene ambiguous. Germline CDR1 is GTSNPN and CDR2 is SVGIG (reference sequence). V was pared by 0 bases and J by 8 bases, with 7 bases between. This CDR3 is 11 amino acids long. Written as DNA, the CDR3 is TGTGCCTGGAGTGTGCAGATCGAAGCTTTCTTT. Its protein is CAWSVQIEAFF.

The chain is built from TRBV11-2 and TRBJ1-1; TRBD1 matches at 9 bases. With V trimmed by 10 bases and J by 2 bases, 8 bases remained unmatched. The germline gives CDR1 SGHAT, CDR2 FQNNGV. The CDR3 covers 14 residues. The CDR3 spells CAKTGGCENTEAFF. Written as DNA, the CDR3 is TGTGCCAAGACAGGGGGTTGCGAAAACACTGAAGCTTTCTTT. The whole variable domain, filled in from reference TRBV11-2 and TRBJ1-1, reads EAGVAQSPRYKIIEKRQSVAFWCNPISGHATLYWYQQILGQGPKLLIQFQNNGVVDDSQLPKDRFSAERLKGVDSTLKIQPAKLEDSAVYLCAKTGGCENTEAFFGQGTRLTVV.

The CDR3 DNA reads TGCAGCGTTGATCCTCAGGGGACAGGAGCCCCACCTTGCACAGATACGCAGTATTTT. Protein: CSVDPQGTGAPPCTDTQYF. The V gene is TRBV29-1, the J gene TRBJ2-3; the match to TRBD1 covers 8 bases. V gave up 3 bases and J gave up 1 base; unmatched junction bases: 18. CDR3 length: 19 residues. The germline V gene encodes CDR1 SQVTM and CDR2 ANQGSEA.

The genes are TRBV5-1 and TRBJ1-4; 7 nucleotides agree with TRBD1. From germline, CDR1 is SGHRS and CDR2 YFSETQ. The CDR3 extends over 14 amino acids. J lost 8 bases, V lost 3 bases, and 7 bases had no gene match. CDR3 loop: CASSSDRANEKLFF. CDR3 bases: TGCGCCAGCAGCTCTGACAGGGCGAACGAAAAACTGTTTTTT.

This chain connects TRBV6-5 to TRBJ2-7; 9 positions match TRBD1. Germline CDR1 reads MNHEY; CDR2 reads SVGAGI. This CDR3 is 14 amino acids long. Trimming took 6 bases from V and 6 from J; bases not matched to a gene: 9. The CDR3 DNA reads as TGTGCCAGCAGCAGACAGGGGGAGGGTTCCGAGCAGTACTTC. Residues: CASSRQGEGSEQYF.

V gene TRBV6-4 combines with J gene TRBJ1-4; perhaps TRBD1 as D (5 bases). There are 14 residues in the CDR3. The germline V gene has CDR1 MRHNA and CDR2 SNTAGT. The V and J ends lost 6 bases and 10 bases respectively, with 18 bases between them. In DNA, the CDR3 is TGTGCCAGCAGATGGACACCCGACTCGGGAAAACTGTTTTTT. Amino acids: CASRWTPDSGKLFF.

V usage is TRBV9 and J usage is TRBJ2-5, with 9 bases matching TRBD2. Looked up from germline, CDR1 is SGDLS and CDR2 is YYNGEE. The V segment lost 4 bases and the J segment 3 bases; nucleotides outside the gene matches: 7. The CDR3 is 15 residues long. CDR3 protein: CASSQFASGEETQYF. The DNA of the CDR3 is TGTGCCAGCAGCCAGTTTGCTAGCGGGGAAGAGACCCAGTACTTC.

V usage is TRBV9 and J usage is TRBJ1-2; the D is unclear. The CDR3 has 13 amino acids. The germline V gene encodes CDR1 SGDLS and CDR2 YYNGEE. Trimming left V 2 bases short and J 7 bases short, with 12 bases between. In nucleotides, the CDR3 is TGTGCCAGCAGCGTTGTCCACCGGGGTGGCTACACCTTC. Its protein product is CASSVVHRGGYTF.

The chain recombines TRBV28 with TRBJ1-2; D perhaps matches TRBD1 (6 bases). Looked up from germline, CDR1 is MDHEN and CDR2 is SYDVKM. The V gene lost 5 bases and the J gene lost 1 base, with 11 bases spanning the gap. The CDR3 is 14 amino acids. As DNA, the CDR3 is TGTGCCAGCAGTGACCGGACAGTTAACTATGGCTACACCTTC. It codes for CASSDRTVNYGYTF.

The sample holds a few counts of this clone. This same CDR3 is encoded by further DNA sequences in the sample. The chain recombines TRBV4-3 with TRBJ2-7; 8 bases are shared with TRBD1. The germline V gene encodes CDR1 LGHNA and CDR2 YSLEER. CDR3 length equals 14 residues. The junction had 1 base not matched to a gene; V was cut back by 1 base and J by 2 bases. DNA of the CDR3: TGCGCCAGCAGCCAAGGGACAGGGACCTACGAGCAGTACTTC. As protein: CASSQGTGTYEQYF.

The V gene is TRBV19, the J gene TRBJ1-2; 7 bases line up with TRBD1. The CDR3 loop spans 16 amino acids. CDR1 and CDR2 from the germline V gene are LNHDA and SQIVND (reference sequence). V was clipped by 2 bases and J by 6 bases; unmatched bases: 12. CDR3: CASSITSSDREDGYTF. The CDR3 DNA follows: TGTGCCAGTAGTATAACCTCGTCCGACAGGGAAGATGGCTACACCTTC. Drawing the rest from reference TRBV19 and TRBJ1-2, the complete variable domain is DGGITQSPKYLFRKEGQNVTLSCEQNLNHDAMYWYRQDPGQGLRLIYYSQIVNDFQKGDIAEGYSVSREKKESFPLTVTSAQKNPTAFYLCASSITSSDREDGYTFGSGTRLTVV.

The chain recombines TRBV7-6 with TRBJ2-7; 9 nucleotides align to TRBD1. Germline V gives CDR1 SGHVS, CDR2 FNYEAQ. The CDR3 loop spans 20 amino acids. V lost 4 bases, J lost 3 bases, and 22 bases stayed unmatched. The CDR3 protein is CASSSGPSTLTGGTSYEQYF. CDR3 bases: TGTGCCAGCAGCTCAGGCCCGTCTACCCTCACAGGGGGCACAAGCTACGAGCAGTACTTC.

The chain combines TRBV6-5 with TRBJ1-2, with 10 nucleotides matching TRBD1. J lost 8 bases, V lost 10 bases, and 4 bases had no gene match. The CDR3 contains 11 residues. Germline CDR1 is MNHEY and CDR2 is SVGAGI. The CDR3 region is CATWTGGGYTF. CDR3 DNA: TGTGCCACCTGGACAGGGGGAGGCTACACCTTC.

The chain employs TRBV28 and TRBJ1-1; the D is unclear. The CDR3 is 12 amino acids. Germline CDR1 MDHEN, CDR2 SYDVKM. Trimming left V 3 bases short and J 7 bases short, with 9 bases between. The CDR3 reads CASSFGSNEAFF. CDR3 bases: TGTGCCAGCAGTTTCGGTTCGAATGAAGCTTTCTTT.